Listed below are T cell receptor beta chains from one sample, sequenced in a study of blood T cell repertoires in COVID-19. Assay: immunoSEQ multiplex PCR; the TCRdb copy retains only in-frame clones and omits some. The data contain roughly 120,000 clones, 65% to 80% of them singletons. The sequenced sample was peripheral blood. These receptors all stem from a human donor with acute or convalescent COVID-19. The donor label of this sample is uncertain. Each CDR3 is given with its conserved first and last residue. The D gene is left open where the match is weak. Expanded clones are given a class, and other clones once, few, many or no size at all.

clone_size,j_call,v_call,cdr3_length,d_call,cdr3_aa,cdr3_nt
.,TRBJ1-1,TRBV18,13,.,CASSQGRDTEAFF,TGTGCCAGCTCACAGGGGAGGGACACTGAAGCTTTCTTT
.,TRBJ2-3,TRBV19,15,.,CASSLYRESTDTQYF,TGTGCCAGTAGTTTGTACAGGGAGAGCACAGATACGCAGTATTTT
.,TRBJ2-2,TRBV28,15,TRBD2,CASSPATSYGGELFF,TGTGCCAGCAGTCCAGCGACTAGCTACGGCGGGGAGCTGTTTTTT
.,TRBJ1-4,TRBV30,17,.,CAWSENGGIATNEKLFF,TGTGCCTGGAGTGAGAATGGGGGCATAGCGACTAATGAAAAACTGTTTTTT
few,TRBJ1-2,TRBV4-2,14,TRBD1,CASSLVDRDYGYTF,TGTGCCAGCAGCCTCGTCGACAGGGACTATGGCTACACCTTC
few,TRBJ2-3,TRBV7-3,14,TRBD2,CASSSAGFTDTQYF,TGTGCCAGCAGCTCAGCGGGGTTCACAGATACGCAGTATTTT
.,TRBJ1-3,TRBV5-6,16,TRBD1,CASSLSGQVFGNTIYF,TGTGCCAGCAGCTTGTCGGGACAGGTTTTTGGAAACACCATATATTTT
.,TRBJ1-3,TRBV6-1,16,.,CASSGQTGLGGNTIYF,TGTGCCAGCAGTGGGCAAACAGGGTTGGGAGGAAACACCATATATTTT
.,TRBJ1-1,TRBV30,12,.,CAWSVQGTEAFF,TGTGCCTGGAGTGTACAGGGCACTGAAGCTTTCTTT
.,TRBJ2-1,TRBV7-6,15,TRBD2,CASSLRIAGSNEQFF,TGTGCCAGCAGCTTGAGGATAGCGGGGAGCAATGAGCAGTTCTTC
.,TRBJ1-5,TRBV28,13,.,CASGGVFNQPQHF,TGTGCGTCCGGAGGGGTCTTCAATCAGCCCCAGCATTTT
once,TRBJ1-5,TRBV2,15,.,CASLRDTYSNQPQHF,TGTGCCAGCCTTAGGGACACATATAGCAATCAGCCCCAGCATTTT
.,TRBJ2-1,TRBV12-3/TRBV12-4,13,.,CASSPQVINEQFF,TGTGCCAGCAGTCCCCAGGTCATCAATGAGCAGTTCTTC
.,TRBJ1-1,TRBV18,14,.,CASSPRQENTEAFF,TGTGCCAGCTCACCAAGACAGGAGAACACTGAAGCTTTCTTT
few,TRBJ2-5,TRBV7-9,15,TRBD2,CASSQASGARETQYF,TGTGCCAGCAGCCAAGCTAGCGGGGCCCGGGAGACCCAGTACTTC
.,TRBJ1-5,TRBV4-2,15,.,CASSQDRTGDQPQHF,TGTGCCAGCAGCCAAGATCGTACAGGCGATCAGCCCCAGCATTTT
few,TRBJ1-2,TRBV28,16,.,CASSSPDRLGDYGYTF,TGTGCCAGCTCAAGCCCTGACAGGTTGGGGGACTATGGCTACACCTTC
once,TRBJ2-1,TRBV9,12,.,CASSVDGNEQFF,TGTGCCAGCAGCGTAGACGGCAATGAGCAGTTCTTC
.,TRBJ1-2,TRBV30,10,.,CACQDYGYTF,TGTGCCTGTCAGGACTATGGCTACACCTTC
few,TRBJ1-2,TRBV27,13,TRBD1,CASSLGTGVGYTF,TGTGCCAGCAGTTTAGGGACAGGGGTTGGCTACACCTTC
.,TRBJ1-1,TRBV11-3,12,.,CASSSDRTEAFF,TGTGCCAGCAGCTCAGACAGGACTGAAGCTTTCTTT
.,TRBJ1-1,TRBV6-2/TRBV6-3,14,.,CASSYGHRNTEAFF,TGTGCCAGCAGTTACGGACATAGGAACACTGAAGCTTTCTTT
.,TRBJ2-1,TRBV7-2,15,.,CASSLTGRLYNEQFF,TGTGCCAGCAGCTTGACAGGACGGTTATACAATGAGCAGTTCTTC
once,TRBJ2-5,TRBV2,13,.,CASSPWGPETQYF,TGTGCCAGTTCCCCTTGGGGCCCGGAGACCCAGTACTTC
.,TRBJ1-4,TRBV18,16,.,CASSLNPRGPNEKLFF,TGTGCCAGCTCATTAAACCCCCGGGGTCCCAATGAAAAACTGTTTTTT
.,TRBJ1-6,TRBV19,14,TRBD1,CASSGTGRNSPLHF,TGTGCCAGTAGCGGGACAGGGAGAAATTCACCCCTCCACTTT
.,TRBJ2-5,TRBV5-1,14,TRBD2,CASSSASGEETQYF,TGCGCCAGCAGCTCTGCTAGCGGCGAAGAGACCCAGTACTTC
.,TRBJ2-3,TRBV5-8,15,TRBD1,CASSPVGGRTDTQYF,TGTGCCAGCAGCCCTGTAGGGGGCCGCACAGATACGCAGTATTTT
.,TRBJ1-1,TRBV6-5,14,.,CASRVLGSDTEAFF,TGTGCCAGCAGGGTGCTAGGGAGTGACACTGAAGCTTTCTTT